This record concerns one TCR beta chain sequence. The data belong to a study of blood T cell repertoires in COVID-19. The overall study: Sources were T cells, B-cell-depleted T cells, or PBMCs; the material itself was cDNA or gDNA.

The germline CDR1 and CDR2 sequences are SGHDN and FVKESK. Trimming removed 2 bases at V and 5 bases at J, with 6 bases between. CDR3 length equals 12 residues. The data were produced by immunoSEQ multiplex PCR, yet TCRdb's version contains in-frame clones alone and is incomplete. Among 650,000 to 800,000 clones listed, 75% to 90% were seen once. The sample taken for sequencing was peripheral blood. V is TRBV14 and J is TRBJ1-2; D unclear. The sequence derives from a woman under 30 with acute or convalescent COVID-19. CDR3: CASSQLEYGYTF. CDR3 nucleotides: TGTGCCAGCAGCCAACTCGAGTATGGCTACACCTTC.